These 5 T cell receptor beta chains originate from one sample sequenced in a study of regulatory T cells in long-lasting Graves disease (TCRdb year 2021). Library preparation was by multiplex PCR. The run used an Illumina HiSeq 4000. iRepertoire HTBI primers and Arm-PCR amplification of CDR3 regions were used to construct TCR beta libraries. The public reads were run again by TCRdb, first through fastp at Q25 and then through MiXCR, and only productive beta chains were kept. Each CDR3 protein appears once, grouped with its most common genes and DNA. This sample lists about 430,000 distinct CDR3 sequences; over 20% were detected once. In total, the top ten clones hold roughly 13% of the sample. The time point label on this specimen signifies: persistent/refractory GD, antithyroid drugs over 5 years with positive TRAb. RNA was extracted from PBMCs in TRIzol for both TCR sequencing and RNA sequencing.

The sample consisted of peripheral blood mononuclear cells (PBMCs), taken when the disease was refractory, from a patient treated with antithyroid drugs. These receptors came from a female donor with Graves disease.

This clonotype was recorded many times. This chain uses TRBV6-1 with TRBJ2-7; TRBD2 matches 8 bases. Germline CDR1 reads MNHNS; CDR2 reads SASEGT. V shed 6 bases, J shed 6 bases, and the junction held 4 bases outside the gene matches. This CDR3 contains 12 residues. The CDR3: CASRLGTSEQYF. The CDR3 region has the DNA TGTGCCAGCAGACTTGGGACTAGCGAGCAGTACTTC.

This clonotype was detected ten times or more. The V gene is TRBV5-1, the J gene TRBJ2-2; 9 bases match TRBD1. CDR1 is SGHRS and CDR2 is YFSETQ in the germline V gene. V gave up 4 bases and J gave up 0 bases; unmatched junction bases: 4. This CDR3 has 16 residues. DNA for the CDR3: TGCGCCAGCAGCCTAGGGACAGGGACGAACACCGGGGAGCTGTTTTTT. The encoded protein is CASSLGTGTNTGELFF.

This clonotype was found many times. The chain links TRBV29-1 to TRBJ2-5; 7 bases map to TRBD2. Germline-derived CDR1 and CDR2 are SQVTM and ANQGSEA. The CDR3 runs 16 residues. After removal of 4 bases from V and 2 bases from J, the junction contained 13 bases not matched to a gene. The CDR3 is CSVVMAGVRQQETQYF. The CDR3 coding sequence is TGCAGCGTTGTTATGGCGGGAGTCAGACAACAAGAGACCCAGTACTTC.

This clonotype was found many times. This chain joins TRBV28 and TRBJ2-7, with 10 bases fitting TRBD1. The V gene end was trimmed by 6 bases and the J gene end by 6 bases; junction bases not matched to a gene: 8. This CDR3 is built from 14 residues. The germline V gene has CDR1 MDHEN and CDR2 SYDVKM. In DNA, the CDR3 is TGTGCCAGCAGCCCCCGGGACAGGGGTGGCGAGCAGTACTTC. Amino acid sequence: CASSPRDRGGEQYF.

This clonotype was observed at least ten times. V and J are TRBV28 and TRBJ2-2; no firm D call. V dropped 6 bases and J dropped 5 bases, with 13 bases sitting between them. This CDR3 has 14 amino acids. The germline CDR1 and CDR2 sequences are MDHEN and SYDVKM. CDR3 in DNA: TGTGCCAGCAGCCCCCAGTCTTCTACCGGGGAGCTGTTTTTT. Translated, it gives CASSPQSSTGELFF.